This T cell receptor (beta chain) was sequenced for a study of control samples from healthy donors and cancer patients. Only in-frame clones appear in the TCRdb table, and some are missing; sequencing was by immunoSEQ multiplex PCR. The sample contains approximately 100,000 clones, roughly 89% of which appear only once. The CDR3 extends over 13 amino acids. CDR1 and CDR2 from the germline V gene are SGHTA and FQGNSA. The junction had 8 bases not matched to a gene; V was cut back by 5 bases and J by 8 bases. This sequence was found in a human donor in good health. The donor label of this sample is uncertain. The sample was blood. The chain recombines TRBV7-2 with TRBJ1-2, with TRBD1 matching 7 bases. The CDR3 region is CASSPRQGEGYTF. CDR3 in DNA: TGTGCCAGCAGCCCCAGACAGGGTGAGGGCTACACCTTC.